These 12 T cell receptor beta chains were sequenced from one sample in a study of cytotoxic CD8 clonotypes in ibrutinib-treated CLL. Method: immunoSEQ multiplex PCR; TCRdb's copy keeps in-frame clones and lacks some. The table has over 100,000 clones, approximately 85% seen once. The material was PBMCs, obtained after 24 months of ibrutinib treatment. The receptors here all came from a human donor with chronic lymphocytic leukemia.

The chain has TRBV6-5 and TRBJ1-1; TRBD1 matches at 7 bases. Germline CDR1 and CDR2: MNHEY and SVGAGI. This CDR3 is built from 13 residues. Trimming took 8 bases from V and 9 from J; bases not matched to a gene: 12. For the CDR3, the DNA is TGTGCCAGCTACAGGGGTCATCCTCCCCAAGCTTTCTTT. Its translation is CASYRGHPPQAFF.

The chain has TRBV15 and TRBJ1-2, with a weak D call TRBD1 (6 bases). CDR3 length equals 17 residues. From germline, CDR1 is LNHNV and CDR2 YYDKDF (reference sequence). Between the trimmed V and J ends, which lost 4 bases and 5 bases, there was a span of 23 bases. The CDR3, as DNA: TGTGCCACCAGCACCCGGGACACCGACCCCGGACGGTATGGCTACACCTTC. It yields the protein CATSTRDTDPGRYGYTF.

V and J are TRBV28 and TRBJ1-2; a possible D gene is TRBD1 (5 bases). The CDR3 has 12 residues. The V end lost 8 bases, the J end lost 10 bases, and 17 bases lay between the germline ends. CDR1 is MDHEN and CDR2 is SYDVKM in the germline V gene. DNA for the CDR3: TGTGCCAGCCAAAAGTGGGTAGGGGCCTACACCTTC. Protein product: CASQKWVGAYTF.

The CDR3 sequence is CASSWEGSQPQHF. For the CDR3, the DNA is TGCGCCAGCAGCTGGGAAGGCAGCCAGCCCCAGCATTTT. The chain recombines TRBV5-1 with TRBJ1-5; D remains ambiguous. Germline CDR1 and CDR2: SGHRS and YFSETQ. The CDR3 has 13 amino acids. The V end was cut by 3 bases, the J end by 7 bases, with 11 bases between.

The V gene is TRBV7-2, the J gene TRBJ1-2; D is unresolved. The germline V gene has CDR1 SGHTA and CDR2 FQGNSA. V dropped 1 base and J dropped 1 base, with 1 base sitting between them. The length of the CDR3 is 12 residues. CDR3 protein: CASSLDNYGYTF. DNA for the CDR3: TGTGCCAGCAGCTTAGATAACTATGGCTACACCTTC.

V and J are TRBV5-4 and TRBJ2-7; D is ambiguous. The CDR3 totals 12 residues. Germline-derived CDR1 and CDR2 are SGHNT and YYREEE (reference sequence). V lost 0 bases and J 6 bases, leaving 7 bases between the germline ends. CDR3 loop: CASSLGLGEQYF. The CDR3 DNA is TGTGCCAGCAGCTTGGGCCTTGGCGAGCAGTACTTC.

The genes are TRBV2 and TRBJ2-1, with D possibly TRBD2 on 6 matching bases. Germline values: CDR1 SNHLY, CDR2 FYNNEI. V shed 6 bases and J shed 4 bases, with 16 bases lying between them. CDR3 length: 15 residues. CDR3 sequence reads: CASRGTGGTYNEQFF. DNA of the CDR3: TGTGCCAGCAGGGGGACTGGCGGAACGTACAATGAGCAGTTCTTC.

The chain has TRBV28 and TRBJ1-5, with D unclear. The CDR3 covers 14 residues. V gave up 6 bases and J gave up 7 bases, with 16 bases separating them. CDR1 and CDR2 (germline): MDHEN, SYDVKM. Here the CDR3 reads CASRGQEPGQPQHF. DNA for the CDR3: TGTGCCAGCAGGGGCCAGGAGCCGGGACAGCCCCAGCATTTT.

The CDR3 protein is CASSYSPGGSYEQYF. In DNA, the CDR3 is TGTGCCAGCAGTTACTCCCCGGGCGGCTCCTACGAGCAGTACTTC. This chain connects TRBV6-5 to TRBJ2-7; D is unclear. The CDR3 is 15 residues long. CDR1 and CDR2 from the germline V gene are MNHEY and SVGAGI. V shed 0 bases and J shed 0 bases, with 9 bases lying between them.

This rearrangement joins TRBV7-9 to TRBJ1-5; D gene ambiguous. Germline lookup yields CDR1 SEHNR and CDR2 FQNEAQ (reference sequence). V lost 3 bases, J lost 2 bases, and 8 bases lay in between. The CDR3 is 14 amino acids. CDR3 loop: CASSLVGGNQPQHF. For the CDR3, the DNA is TGTGCCAGCAGCTTGGTCGGGGGCAATCAGCCCCAGCATTTT.

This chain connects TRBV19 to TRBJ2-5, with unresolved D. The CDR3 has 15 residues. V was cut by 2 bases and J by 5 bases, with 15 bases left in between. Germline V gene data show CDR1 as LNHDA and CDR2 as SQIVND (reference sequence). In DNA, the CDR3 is TGTGCCAGTAGTATATCCGCACTCCTGGGGGAGACCCAGTACTTC. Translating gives CASSISALLGETQYF.

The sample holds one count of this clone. Written as DNA, the CDR3 is TGTGCCAGCTCACCTATGGGACCCGGGGAGCTGTTTTTT. It yields the protein CASSPMGPGELFF. The rearrangement links TRBV18 to TRBJ2-2; D is perhaps TRBD1 or TRBD2 (5 bases each). CDR1 KGHSH and CDR2 LQKENI come from the germline V gene. The CDR3 has 13 residues. V was cut by 3 bases and J by 6 bases, with 8 bases left in between.